One T cell receptor (beta chain) is described in this entry. These data originate in a study of blood T cell repertoires in COVID-19. Across the study: Italy, Spain and the United States were the sources of the convalescent and acute COVID-19 samples. T cells, B-cell-depleted T cells, or PBMCs provided the cDNA or gDNA that served as material.

In the authors' workflow: Nucleated cell number was recorded as an estimate derived from reference gene primer amplification. Using immunoSEQ multiplex PCR, the repertoire was profiled, and TCRdb retains in-frame clones only, with some absent. V and J calls and clone size come straight from that table; D and trimming were deduced from the DNA. The table includes roughly 330,000 clones, more than 70% detected once. The specimen was peripheral blood. The sequence derives from a man younger than 35 who had recovered from COVID-19.

The chain's CDR3 is CASSQGAGGGTYEQYF. CDR3 nucleotides: TGCGCCAGCAGCCAAGGCGCGGGGGGTGGCACCTACGAGCAGTACTTC. V usage is TRBV4-3 and J usage is TRBJ2-7; 8 bases match TRBD2. The trim removed 1 base at V and 2 bases at J, leaving 7 bases unmatched. The CDR3 consists of 16 residues. Germline-derived CDR1 and CDR2 are LGHNA and YSLEER.